This T cell receptor (beta chain) was recorded in a study of cytomegalovirus exposure and HLA in healthy donors. Study summary: Assignment to the Caucasian-associated ancestry cluster applied to around 76% of the 300 to 500 genotyped donors.

PCR primers comprised 60 Vbeta and 13 Jbeta primers. The repertoire was sequenced with immunoSEQ multiplex PCR; TCRdb's copy has only in-frame clones and lacks some. The sample carries some 200,000 clones, more than 60% recorded once. This clone occurred a few times. Its antigen remains unidentified. Whole-study results and caveats: Later analysis identified several of the most significant clusters that appeared linked to common viral pathogens.

The clonotype was recovered from a man in his forties in good health and CMV-seronegative. Input material: PBMCs.

CDR3 bases: TGTGCCAGCAGTTACATCAGGCGCCTCTACGAGCAGTACTTC. This translates into CASSYIRRLYEQYF. The chain is built from TRBV6-5 and TRBJ2-7; D is unresolved. Germline V gives CDR1 MNHEY, CDR2 SVGAGI. Trimming removed 2 bases at V and 3 bases at J, with 11 bases between. The CDR3 is 14 amino acids.